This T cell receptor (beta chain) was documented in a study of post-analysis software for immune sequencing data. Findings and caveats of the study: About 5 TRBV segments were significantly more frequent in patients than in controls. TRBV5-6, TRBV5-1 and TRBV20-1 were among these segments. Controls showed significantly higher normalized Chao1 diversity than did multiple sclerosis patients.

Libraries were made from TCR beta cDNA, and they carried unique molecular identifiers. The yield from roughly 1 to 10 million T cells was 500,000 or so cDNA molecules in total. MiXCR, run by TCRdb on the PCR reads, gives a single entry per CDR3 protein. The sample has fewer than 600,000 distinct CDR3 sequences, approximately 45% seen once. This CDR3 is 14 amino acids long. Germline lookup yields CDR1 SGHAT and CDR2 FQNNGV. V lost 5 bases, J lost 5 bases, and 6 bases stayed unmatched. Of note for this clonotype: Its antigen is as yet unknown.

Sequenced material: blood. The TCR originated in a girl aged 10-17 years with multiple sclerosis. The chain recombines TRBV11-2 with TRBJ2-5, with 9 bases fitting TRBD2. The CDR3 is CASSPLAGVETQYF. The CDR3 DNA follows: TGTGCCAGCAGCCCCTTAGCGGGAGTGGAGACCCAGTACTTC.